The next 15 T cell receptor beta chains were all read from a single sample in a study of cytomegalovirus exposure and HLA in healthy donors. Sequencing was performed with immunoSEQ multiplex PCR; in TCRdb, only in-frame clones are kept and a portion is missing. The data hold over 110,000 clones, with 80% to 90% observed a single time. The sample taken for sequencing was PBMCs. The source of these receptors is a woman aged 30 to 39 in good health and CMV-seronegative.

This chain connects TRBV5-1 to TRBJ2-3; 9 nucleotides agree with TRBD2. The CDR3 covers 17 residues. The germline V gene encodes CDR1 SGHRS and CDR2 YFSETQ. V was clipped by 2 bases and J by 2 bases; unmatched bases: 9. CDR3 sequence: CASSFLVAGDFTDTQYF. Written as DNA, the CDR3 is TGCGCCAGCAGCTTTTTGGTAGCGGGGGACTTCACAGATACGCAGTATTTT.

This chain connects TRBV6-1 to TRBJ1-1; weak D call: TRBD1 (5 bases). Per germline, CDR1 MNHNS and CDR2 SASEGT. V shed 8 bases and J shed 6 bases, with 22 bases lying between them. The CDR3 is 15 amino acids. CDR3 in amino acids: CASRNGGQGGAEAFF. DNA of the CDR3: TGTGCCAGCCGGAACGGTGGGCAGGGTGGGGCTGAAGCTTTCTTT.

This chain uses TRBV5-1 with TRBJ2-4; 11 bases align to TRBD2. The CDR3 covers 16 residues. The V gene's germline CDR1 is SGHRS and CDR2 YFSETQ. V shed 2 bases, J shed 7 bases, and the junction held 8 bases outside the gene matches. The CDR3 sequence: CASSLTLAGGPNIQYF. Here the CDR3 DNA reads TGCGCCAGCAGCTTAACTTTAGCGGGGGGGCCGAACATTCAGTACTTC.

The rearrangement uses TRBV11-2 and TRBJ2-1; a possible D gene is TRBD1 (5 bases). The germline gives CDR1 SGHAT, CDR2 FQNNGV. The CDR3 length is 15 residues. V was shortened by 2 bases and J by 5 bases, with 13 bases between the two germline ends. The CDR3 sequence is CASSLSQGKNNEQFF. The CDR3 nucleotides read TGTGCCAGCAGCTTATCTCAGGGCAAGAACAATGAGCAGTTCTTC.

Written as DNA, the CDR3 is TGTGCCAGCAGCACGGACAGGAGCTCCTATAATTCACCCCTCCACTTT. It yields the protein CASSTDRSSYNSPLHF. J is TRBJ1-6 and V is TRBV5-4, with 7 bases aligning to TRBD1. Germline V lookup: CDR1 SGHNT, CDR2 YYREEE (reference sequence). CDR3 size: 16 residues. V dropped 4 bases and J dropped 0; count of bases not matched to a gene: 4.

The J gene is TRBJ1-1, the V gene TRBV28; a possible D gene is TRBD1 (6 bases). The germline V and J ends were trimmed by 5 bases and 12 bases, with 22 bases remaining between them. The CDR3 contains 14 residues. Germline values: CDR1 MDHEN, CDR2 SYDVKM. In nucleotides, the CDR3 is TGTGCCAGCAGTCCGATCAGGGGTTATAGTGGGACTTTCTTT. It is translated as CASSPIRGYSGTFF.

In nucleotides, the CDR3 is TGTGCCAGCAGTGAAACAGGGGGCACCGGGGAGCTGTTTTTT. This encodes CASSETGGTGELFF. The V call is TRBV2, the J call TRBJ2-2; TRBD1 matches 8 bases. The CDR3 has 14 amino acids. Per the germline V gene, CDR1 is SNHLY and CDR2 is FYNNEI. The J segment lost 4 bases and the V segment lost 2 bases, leaving 0 bases of the junction unmatched.

V gene TRBV4-2 combines with J gene TRBJ1-5; 8 nucleotides match TRBD1. Germline V gene data show CDR1 as LGHNA and CDR2 as YNFKEQ. The J segment lost 6 bases and the V segment lost 1 base, leaving 5 bases of the junction unmatched. This CDR3 is 15 amino acids long. The CDR3 reads CASSQADRAIQPQHF. CDR3 nucleotide sequence: TGTGCCAGCAGCCAAGCGGACAGGGCCATTCAGCCCCAGCATTTT.

V is TRBV25-1 and J is TRBJ1-1; D unresolved. CDR3 size: 12 residues. Trimming cost V 5 bases and J 5 bases, with 9 bases left between them. Germline V gives CDR1 MGHDK, CDR2 SYGVNS. In DNA form, the CDR3 reads TGTGCCAGCAGTCACGGAGATACTGAAGCTTTCTTT. Protein sequence: CASSHGDTEAFF.

The chain combines TRBV10-1 with TRBJ2-1; D not certain. V dropped 0 bases and J dropped 8 bases, with 8 bases sitting between them. The CDR3 has 13 residues. Germline values: CDR1 WNHNN, CDR2 SYGVQD (reference sequence). The CDR3 protein is CASSESSFHEQFF. CDR3 DNA sequence: TGCGCCAGCAGTGAGTCGAGTTTTCATGAGCAGTTCTTC.

The J gene is TRBJ2-7, the V gene TRBV5-1; TRBD1 matches 8 bases. The length of the CDR3 is 14 residues. V was pared by 7 bases and J by 0 bases, with 6 bases of the junction left unmatched. The germline CDR1 and CDR2 sequences are SGHRS and YFSETQ. CDR3 in DNA: TGCGCCAGCTCCCAACAGGGGGTCTCCTACGAGCAGTACTTC. This gives the protein CASSQQGVSYEQYF.

CDR3 residues: CASSETRGSPLHF. CDR3 bases: TGTGCCAGCAGTGAAACTCGGGGTTCACCCCTCCACTTT. The chain couples TRBV6-1 to TRBJ1-6; no clear D. Per germline, CDR1 MNHNS and CDR2 SASEGT. The CDR3 consists of 13 residues. The V end lost 2 bases, the J end lost 9 bases, and 8 bases lay between the germline ends.

The CDR3 loop reads CASSLSGQGIRYTF. The DNA of the CDR3 is TGTGCCAGCAGTTTATCGGGCCAGGGGATCCGCTACACCTTC. The chain uses TRBV27 and TRBJ1-2; perhaps TRBD1 as D (6 bases). V was cut by 0 bases and J by 9 bases, with 14 bases left in between. The CDR3 covers 14 residues. Germline loops: CDR1 MNHEY, CDR2 SMNVEV (reference sequence).

The CDR3 is CASSFLGNQPQHF. The CDR3 bases are TGTGCCAGCAGTTTTTTAGGCAATCAGCCCCAGCATTTT. The chain employs TRBV27 and TRBJ1-5; no definite D call. The CDR3 sequence is 13 residues long. Germline-derived CDR1 and CDR2 are MNHEY and SMNVEV (reference sequence). Trimming took off 3 bases at V and 2 bases at J, with 5 bases between the two ends.

The J gene is TRBJ2-7, the V gene TRBV28; no definite D call. The ends were cut back, 3 bases at V and 5 bases at J, with 14 bases in the middle. Germline V gives CDR1 MDHEN, CDR2 SYDVKM. There are 14 residues in the CDR3. CDR3 in amino acids: CASSLTGSGHEQYF. The CDR3 DNA reads TGTGCCAGCAGTTTGACCGGATCAGGCCACGAGCAGTACTTC.